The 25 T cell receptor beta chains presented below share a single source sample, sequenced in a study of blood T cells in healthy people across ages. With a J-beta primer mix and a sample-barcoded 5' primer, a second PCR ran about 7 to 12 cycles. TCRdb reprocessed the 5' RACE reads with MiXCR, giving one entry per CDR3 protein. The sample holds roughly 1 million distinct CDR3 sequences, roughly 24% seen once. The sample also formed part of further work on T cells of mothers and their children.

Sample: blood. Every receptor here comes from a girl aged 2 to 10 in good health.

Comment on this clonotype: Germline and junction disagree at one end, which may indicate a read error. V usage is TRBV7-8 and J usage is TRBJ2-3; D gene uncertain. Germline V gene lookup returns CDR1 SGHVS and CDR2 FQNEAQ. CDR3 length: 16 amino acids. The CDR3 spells CASGLAMLGGTDTQYF. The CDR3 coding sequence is TGTGCCAGCGGCTTAGCCATGCTCGGTGGCACAGATACGCAGTATTTT.

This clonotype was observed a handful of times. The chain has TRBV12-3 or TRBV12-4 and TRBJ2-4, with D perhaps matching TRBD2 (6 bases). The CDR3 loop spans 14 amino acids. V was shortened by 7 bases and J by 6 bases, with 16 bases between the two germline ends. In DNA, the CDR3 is TGTGCCAGCACCCCCTCGGAGGGACGAAACATTCAGTACTTC. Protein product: CASTPSEGRNIQYF.

The CDR3 protein is CSATPGSSDYGYTF. The CDR3 DNA reads TGCAGTGCTACACCAGGGTCTTCGGACTATGGCTACACCTTC. The chain is built from TRBV20-1 and TRBJ1-2, with a possible D match to TRBD1 (5 bases). Per the germline V gene, CDR1 is DFQATT and CDR2 is SNEGSKA (reference sequence). Deletions cut 4 bases from V and 3 bases from J, with 15 bases between. The CDR3 loop spans 14 amino acids.

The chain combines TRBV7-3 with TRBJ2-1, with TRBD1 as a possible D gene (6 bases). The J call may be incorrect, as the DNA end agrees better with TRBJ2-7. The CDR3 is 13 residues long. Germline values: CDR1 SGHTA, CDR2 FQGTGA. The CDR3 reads CASRPQGSNEQYF. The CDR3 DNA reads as TGTGCCAGCAGGCCACAGGGTAGCAACGAGCAGTACTTC.

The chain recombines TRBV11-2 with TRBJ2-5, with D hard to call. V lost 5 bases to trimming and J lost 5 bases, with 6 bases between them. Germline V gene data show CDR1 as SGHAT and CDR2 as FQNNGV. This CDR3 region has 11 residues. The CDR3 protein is CASSDPETQYF. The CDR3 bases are TGTGCCAGCAGCGACCCCGAGACCCAGTACTTC.

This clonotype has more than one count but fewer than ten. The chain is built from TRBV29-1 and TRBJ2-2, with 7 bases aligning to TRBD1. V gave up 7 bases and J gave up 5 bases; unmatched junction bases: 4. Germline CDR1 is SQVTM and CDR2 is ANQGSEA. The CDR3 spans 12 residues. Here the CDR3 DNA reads TGCAGCGGACAGGGTGGGACCGGGGAGCTGTTTTTT. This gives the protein CSGQGGTGELFF.

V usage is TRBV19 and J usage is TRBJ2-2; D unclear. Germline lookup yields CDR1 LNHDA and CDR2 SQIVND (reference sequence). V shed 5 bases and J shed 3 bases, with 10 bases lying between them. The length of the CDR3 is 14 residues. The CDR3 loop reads CASSSGSYTGELFF. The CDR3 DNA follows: TGTGCCAGTAGTTCGGGTTCTTACACCGGGGAGCTGTTTTTT.

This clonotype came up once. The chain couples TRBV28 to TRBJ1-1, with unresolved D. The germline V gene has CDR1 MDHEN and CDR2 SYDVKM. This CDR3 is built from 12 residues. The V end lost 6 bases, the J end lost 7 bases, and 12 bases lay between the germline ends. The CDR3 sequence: CASSPDGREAFF. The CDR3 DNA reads TGTGCCAGCAGCCCGGACGGCCGTGAAGCTTTCTTT.

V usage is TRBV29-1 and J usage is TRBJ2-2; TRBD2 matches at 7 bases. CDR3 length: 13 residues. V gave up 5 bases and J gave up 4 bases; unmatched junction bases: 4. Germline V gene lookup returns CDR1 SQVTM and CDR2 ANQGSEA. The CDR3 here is CSVPREGTGELFF. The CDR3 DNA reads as TGCAGCGTTCCCAGGGAGGGCACCGGGGAGCTGTTTTTT.

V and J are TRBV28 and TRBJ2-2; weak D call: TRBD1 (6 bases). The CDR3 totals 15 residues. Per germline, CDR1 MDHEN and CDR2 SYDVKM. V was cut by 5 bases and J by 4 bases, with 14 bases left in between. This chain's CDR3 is CASSPAWGRTGELFF. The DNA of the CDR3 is TGTGCCAGCAGTCCTGCGTGGGGGCGCACCGGGGAGCTGTTTTTT.

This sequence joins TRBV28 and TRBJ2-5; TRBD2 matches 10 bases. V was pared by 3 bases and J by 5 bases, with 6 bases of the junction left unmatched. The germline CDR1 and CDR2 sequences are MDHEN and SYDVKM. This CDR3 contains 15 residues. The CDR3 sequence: CASSFTSGKGETQYF. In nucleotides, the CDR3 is TGTGCCAGCAGTTTCACTAGCGGGAAGGGGGAGACCCAGTACTTC.

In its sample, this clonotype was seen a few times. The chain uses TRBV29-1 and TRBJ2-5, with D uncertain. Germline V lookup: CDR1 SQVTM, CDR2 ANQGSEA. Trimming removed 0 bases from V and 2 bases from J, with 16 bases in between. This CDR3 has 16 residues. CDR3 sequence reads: CSVEDIRWAHQETQYF. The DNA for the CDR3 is TGCAGCGTTGAAGATATCAGATGGGCGCATCAAGAGACCCAGTACTTC. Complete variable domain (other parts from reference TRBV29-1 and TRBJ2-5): SAVISQKPSRDICQRGTSLTIQCQVDSQVTMMFWYRQQPGQSLTLIATANQGSEATYESGFVIDKFPISRPNLTFSTLTVSNMSPEDSSIYLCSVEDIRWAHQETQYFGPGTRLLVL.

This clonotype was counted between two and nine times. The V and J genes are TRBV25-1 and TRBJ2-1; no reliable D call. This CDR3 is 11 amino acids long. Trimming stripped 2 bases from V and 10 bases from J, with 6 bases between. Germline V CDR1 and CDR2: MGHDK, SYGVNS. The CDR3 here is CASSESWEQFF. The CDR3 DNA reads TGTGCCAGCAGTGAAAGTTGGGAGCAGTTCTTC.

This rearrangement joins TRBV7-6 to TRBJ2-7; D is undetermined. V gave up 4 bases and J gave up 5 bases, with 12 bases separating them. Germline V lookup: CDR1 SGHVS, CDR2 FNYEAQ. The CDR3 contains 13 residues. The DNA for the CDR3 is TGTGCCAGCAGCTATCCGACGTCTCACGAGCAGTACTTC. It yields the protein CASSYPTSHEQYF.

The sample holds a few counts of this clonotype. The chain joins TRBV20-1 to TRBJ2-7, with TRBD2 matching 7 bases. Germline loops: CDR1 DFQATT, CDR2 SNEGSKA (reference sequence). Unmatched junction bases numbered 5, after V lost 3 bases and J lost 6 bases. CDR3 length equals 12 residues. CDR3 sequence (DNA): TGCAGTGCTAGCCCAGCGGGAACCGAGCAGTACTTC. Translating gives CSASPAGTEQYF.

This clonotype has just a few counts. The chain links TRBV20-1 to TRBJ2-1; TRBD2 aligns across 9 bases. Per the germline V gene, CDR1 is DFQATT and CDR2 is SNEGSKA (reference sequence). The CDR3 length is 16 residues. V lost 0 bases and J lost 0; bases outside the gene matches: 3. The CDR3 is CSARDLAGVSYNEQFF. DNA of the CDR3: TGCAGTGCTAGAGATTTAGCGGGAGTCTCCTACAATGAGCAGTTCTTC.

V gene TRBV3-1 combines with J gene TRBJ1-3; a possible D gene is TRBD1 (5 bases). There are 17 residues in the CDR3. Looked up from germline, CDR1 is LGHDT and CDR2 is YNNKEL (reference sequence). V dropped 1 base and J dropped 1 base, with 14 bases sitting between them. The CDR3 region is CASSQVSGGYSGNTIYF. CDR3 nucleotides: TGTGCCAGCAGCCAAGTGTCCGGGGGGTATTCTGGAAACACCATATATTTT.

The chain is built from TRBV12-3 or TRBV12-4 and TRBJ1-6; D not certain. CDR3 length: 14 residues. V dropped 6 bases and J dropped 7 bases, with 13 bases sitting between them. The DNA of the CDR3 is TGTGCCAGCAGGACCACAAACGTAAATTCACCCCTCCACTTT. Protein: CASRTTNVNSPLHF.

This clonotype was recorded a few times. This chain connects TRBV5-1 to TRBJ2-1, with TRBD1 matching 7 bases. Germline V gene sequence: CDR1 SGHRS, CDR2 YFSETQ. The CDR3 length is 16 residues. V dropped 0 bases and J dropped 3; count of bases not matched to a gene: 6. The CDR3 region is CASSLAVTGNYNEQFF. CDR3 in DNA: TGCGCCAGCAGCTTGGCCGTGACAGGGAACTACAATGAGCAGTTCTTC.

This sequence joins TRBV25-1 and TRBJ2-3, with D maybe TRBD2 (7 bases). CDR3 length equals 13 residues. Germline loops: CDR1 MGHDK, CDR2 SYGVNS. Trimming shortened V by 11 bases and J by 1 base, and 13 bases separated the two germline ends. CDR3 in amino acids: CAGRGGGTDTQYF. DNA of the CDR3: TGTGCCGGGAGGGGGGGCGGCACAGATACGCAGTATTTT.

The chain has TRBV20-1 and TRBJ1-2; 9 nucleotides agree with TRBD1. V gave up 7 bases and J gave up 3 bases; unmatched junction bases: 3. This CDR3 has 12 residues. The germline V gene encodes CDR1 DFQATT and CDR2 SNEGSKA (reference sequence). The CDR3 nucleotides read TGCAGTGTTAGGACAGGGGACTATGGCTACACCTTC. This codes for CSVRTGDYGYTF.

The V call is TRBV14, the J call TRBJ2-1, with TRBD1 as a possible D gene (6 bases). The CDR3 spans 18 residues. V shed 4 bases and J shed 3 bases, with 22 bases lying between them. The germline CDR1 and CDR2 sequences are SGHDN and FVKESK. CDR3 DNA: TGTGCCAGCAGCCGGGGGCTTGGGGACGTGGGAAGCTACAATGAGCAGTTCTTC. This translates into CASSRGLGDVGSYNEQFF.

The CDR3 bases are TGTGCCAGCAGCGTAGGTCCTAGCGGGAGGGCGGGTGAGCAGTTCTTC. Translating it yields CASSVGPSGRAGEQFF. This chain connects TRBV9 to TRBJ2-1; 12 nucleotides agree with TRBD2. This CDR3 contains 16 residues. The germline V gene has CDR1 SGDLS and CDR2 YYNGEE. After removal of 0 bases from V and 9 bases from J, the junction contained 7 bases not matched to a gene.

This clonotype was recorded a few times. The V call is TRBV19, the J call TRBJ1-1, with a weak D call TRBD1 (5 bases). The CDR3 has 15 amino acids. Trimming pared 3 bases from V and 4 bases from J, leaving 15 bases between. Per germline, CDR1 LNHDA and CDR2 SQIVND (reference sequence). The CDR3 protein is CASSMRDGRGTEAFF. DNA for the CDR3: TGTGCCAGTAGTATGAGGGATGGGAGGGGCACTGAAGCTTTCTTT.

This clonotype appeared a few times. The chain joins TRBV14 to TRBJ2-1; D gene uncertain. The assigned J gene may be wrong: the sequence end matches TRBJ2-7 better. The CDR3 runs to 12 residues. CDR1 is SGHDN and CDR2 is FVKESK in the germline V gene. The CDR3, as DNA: TGTGCCAGCAGCCAAGACGTCCACGAGCAGTACTTC. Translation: CASSQDVHEQYF.